This entry lists 6 T cell receptor beta chains sequenced from one sample in a study of glioma-infiltrating T cells. The iRepertoire nested amplicon-rescue multiplex PCR amplified TCR alpha and beta CDR3s from RNA. MiXCR, applied by TCRdb to the multiplex PCR reads, yields one record per CDR3 protein. The sample has 90,000 to 110,000 distinct CDR3 sequences; less than 30% are singletons. Sequencing was done on a sample of glioma tissue, nonneoplastic brain tissue, or PBMCs (not recorded which). These receptors all come from a human donor with low-grade glioma or glioblastoma, undergoing nonglioma brain surgery, or in good health (not recorded which).

As regards this clonotype: A read error may explain this, as a much larger clone is one base away. The CDR3 sequence is CASSLVSEDYGYTF. CDR3 in DNA: TGTGCCAGCAGCTTGGTAAGCGAGGACTATGGCTACACCTTC. The chain employs TRBV5-4 and TRBJ1-2; D remains unclear. The CDR3 loop spans 14 amino acids. The germline CDR1 and CDR2 sequences are SGHNT and YYREEE (reference sequence). V lost 0 bases to trimming and J lost 3 bases, with 9 bases between them.

Only one count was recorded for this clonotype. A read error may be the cause here, since a much bigger clone is one base away. This sequence joins TRBV18 and TRBJ1-2; weak D call: TRBD1 (5 bases). The CDR3 covers 18 residues. V gave up 6 bases and J gave up 0 bases, with 23 bases separating them. Germline CDR1 KGHSH, CDR2 LQKENI. CDR3 in amino acids: CASSSDLGRRSANYGYTF. The CDR3 nucleotides read TGTGCCAGCTCCTCCGATCTGGGACGGCGGTCGGCTAACTATGGCTACACCTTC.

A remark on this clonotype: Possible read error: a much larger clone is one base away. This chain's CDR3 is CANSSNGDPINEQFF. In nucleotides, the CDR3 is TGCGCCAACAGCTCCAACGGGGATCCCATCAATGAGCAGTTCTTC. The gene calls are TRBV5-1 and TRBJ2-1; tentatively, D is TRBD2 (5 bases). The CDR3 is 15 amino acids. Germline V CDR1 and CDR2: SGHRS, YFSETQ.

About this clonotype: This may come from a read error, since a much larger clone is one base off. The rearrangement joins TRBV25-1 to TRBJ2-2, with TRBD1 matching over 9 bases. This CDR3 region has 16 residues. Germline values: CDR1 MGHDK, CDR2 SYGVNS. The CDR3 sequence: CSSSEYGTGSSGELFF. DNA for the CDR3: TGTTCCAGCAGTGAATATGGGACAGGGTCGTCGGGGGAGCTGTTTTTT.

This sequence joins TRBV11-2 and TRBJ2-5; tentatively, D is TRBD2 (5 bases). V lost 5 bases to trimming and J lost 2 bases, with 15 bases between them. Germline lookup yields CDR1 SGHAT and CDR2 FQNNGV. The CDR3 has 15 residues. CDR3 in DNA: TGTGCCAGCAGCCCTCGTCCCAGCGGACAAGAGACCCAGTACTTC. This codes for CASSPRPSGQETQYF.

In this sample, this clonotype turned up many times. CDR3 sequence: CSVGISKDYEQYF. The CDR3 nucleotides are TGCAGCGTCGGGATCTCGAAAGACTACGAGCAGTACTTC. V usage is TRBV29-1 and J usage is TRBJ2-7; possibly TRBD2 for D (5 bases). Trimming shortened V by 6 bases and J by 3 bases, and 15 bases separated the two germline ends. CDR1 is SQVTM and CDR2 is ANQGSEA in the germline V gene. This CDR3 has 13 residues.